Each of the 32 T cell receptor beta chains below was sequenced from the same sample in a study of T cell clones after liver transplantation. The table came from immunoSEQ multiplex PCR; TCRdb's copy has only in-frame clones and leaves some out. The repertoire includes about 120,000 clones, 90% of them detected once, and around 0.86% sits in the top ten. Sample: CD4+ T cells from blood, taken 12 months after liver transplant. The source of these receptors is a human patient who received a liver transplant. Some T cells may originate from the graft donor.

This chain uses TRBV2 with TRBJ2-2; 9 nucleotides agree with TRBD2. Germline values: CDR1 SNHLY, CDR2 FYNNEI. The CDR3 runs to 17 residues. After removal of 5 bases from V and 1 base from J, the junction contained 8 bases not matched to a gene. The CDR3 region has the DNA TGTGCCAGCAGTATCCCGGGACTAGCAGAGAACACCGGGGAGCTGTTTTTT. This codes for CASSIPGLAENTGELFF. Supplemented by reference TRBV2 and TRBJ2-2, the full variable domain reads EPEVTQTPSHQVTQMGQEVILRCVPISNHLYFYWYRQILGQKVEFLVSFYNNEISEKSEIFDDQFSVERPDGSNFTLKIRSTKLEDSAMYFCASSIPGLAENTGELFFGEGSRLTVL.

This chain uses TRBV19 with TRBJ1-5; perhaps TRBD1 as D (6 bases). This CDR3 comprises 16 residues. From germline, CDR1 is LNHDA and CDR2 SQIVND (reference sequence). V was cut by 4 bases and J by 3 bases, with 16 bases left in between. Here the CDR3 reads CASSTSGGYTNQPQHF. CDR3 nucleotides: TGTGCCAGTAGTACGAGTGGGGGCTACACCAATCAGCCCCAGCATTTT.

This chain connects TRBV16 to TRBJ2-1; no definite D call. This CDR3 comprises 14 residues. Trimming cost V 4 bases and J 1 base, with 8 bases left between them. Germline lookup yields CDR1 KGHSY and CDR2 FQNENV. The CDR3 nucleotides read TGTGCCAGCAGCCCCCGTCGATCCTACAATGAGCAGTTCTTC. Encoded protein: CASSPRRSYNEQFF.

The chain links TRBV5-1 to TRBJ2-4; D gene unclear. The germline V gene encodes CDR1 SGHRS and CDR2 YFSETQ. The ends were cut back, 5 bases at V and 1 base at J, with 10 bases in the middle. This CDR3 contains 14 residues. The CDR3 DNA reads TGCGCCAGCAGATTTGTGGGGGCCAAAAACATTCAGTACTTC. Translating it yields CASRFVGAKNIQYF.

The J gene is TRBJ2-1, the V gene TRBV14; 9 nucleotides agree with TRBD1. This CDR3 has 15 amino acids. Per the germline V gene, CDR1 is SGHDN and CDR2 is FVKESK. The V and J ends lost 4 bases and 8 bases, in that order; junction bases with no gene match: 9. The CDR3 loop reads CASSPRGTGLHEQFF. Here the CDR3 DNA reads TGTGCCAGCAGCCCGCGCGGGACAGGGTTACATGAGCAGTTCTTC.

The CDR3 sequence: CASSLLTGAKNTEAFF. CDR3 bases: TGCGCCAGCAGCTTGCTGACCGGGGCGAAGAACACTGAAGCTTTCTTT. This chain joins TRBV5-1 and TRBJ1-1, with a possible D match to TRBD1 (5 bases). Trimming took off 1 base at V and 1 base at J, with 14 bases between the two ends. Germline CDR1 and CDR2: SGHRS and YFSETQ. The CDR3 has 16 amino acids.

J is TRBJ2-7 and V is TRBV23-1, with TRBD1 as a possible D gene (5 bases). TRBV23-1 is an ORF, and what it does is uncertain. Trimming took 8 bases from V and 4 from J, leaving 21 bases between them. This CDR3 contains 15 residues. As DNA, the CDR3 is TGCGCCAGCGCCGATGGTCCCAGGGTGTATTACGAGCAGTACTTC. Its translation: CASADGPRVYYEQYF.

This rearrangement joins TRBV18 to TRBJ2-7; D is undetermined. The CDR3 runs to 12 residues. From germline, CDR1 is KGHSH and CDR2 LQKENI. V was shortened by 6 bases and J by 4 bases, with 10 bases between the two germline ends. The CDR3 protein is CASSTDGYEQYF. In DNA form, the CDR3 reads TGTGCCAGCTCGACGGACGGATACGAGCAGTACTTC.

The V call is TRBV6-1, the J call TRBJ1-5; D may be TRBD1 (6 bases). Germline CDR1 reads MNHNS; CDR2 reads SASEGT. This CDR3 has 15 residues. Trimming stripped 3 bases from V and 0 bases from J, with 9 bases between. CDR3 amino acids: CASSETGHSNQPQHF. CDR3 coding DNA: TGTGCCAGCAGTGAGACAGGACATAGCAATCAGCCCCAGCATTTT.

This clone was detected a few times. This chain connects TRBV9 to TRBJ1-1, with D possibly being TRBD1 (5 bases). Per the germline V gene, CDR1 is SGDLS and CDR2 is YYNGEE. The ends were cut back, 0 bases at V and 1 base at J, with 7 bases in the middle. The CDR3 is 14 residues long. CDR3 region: CASSVDQGNTEAFF. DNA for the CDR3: TGTGCCAGCAGCGTAGACCAGGGGAACACTGAAGCTTTCTTT.

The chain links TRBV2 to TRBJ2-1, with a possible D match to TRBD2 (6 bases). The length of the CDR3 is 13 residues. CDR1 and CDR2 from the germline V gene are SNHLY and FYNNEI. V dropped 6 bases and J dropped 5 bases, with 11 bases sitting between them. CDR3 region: CASSRDFNNEQFF. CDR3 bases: TGTGCCAGCAGCCGGGACTTCAACAATGAGCAGTTCTTC.

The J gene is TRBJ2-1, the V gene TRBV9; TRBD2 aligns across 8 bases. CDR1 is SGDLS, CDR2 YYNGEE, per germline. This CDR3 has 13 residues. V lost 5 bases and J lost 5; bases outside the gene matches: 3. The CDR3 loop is CASSSGTDNEQFF. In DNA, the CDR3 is TGTGCCAGCAGTAGCGGGACCGACAATGAGCAGTTCTTC.

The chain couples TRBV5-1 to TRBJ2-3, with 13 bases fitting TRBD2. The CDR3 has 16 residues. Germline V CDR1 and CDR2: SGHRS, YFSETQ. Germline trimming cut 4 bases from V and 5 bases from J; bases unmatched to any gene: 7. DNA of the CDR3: TGCGCCAGCAGCCGCATACTAGCGGGAGGGGAAGATACGCAGTATTTT. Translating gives CASSRILAGGEDTQYF. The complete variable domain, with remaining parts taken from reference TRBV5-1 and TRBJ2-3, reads KAGVTQTPRYLIKTRGQQVTLSCSPISGHRSVSWYQQTPGQGLQFLFEYFSETQRNKGNFPGRFSGRQFSNSRSEMNVSTLELGDSALYLCASSRILAGGEDTQYFGPGTRLTVL.

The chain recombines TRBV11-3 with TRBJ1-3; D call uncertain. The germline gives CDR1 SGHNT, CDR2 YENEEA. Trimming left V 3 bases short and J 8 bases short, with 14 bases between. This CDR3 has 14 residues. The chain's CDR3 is CASSFDMARDTIYF. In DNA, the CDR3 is TGTGCCAGCAGCTTCGATATGGCCCGGGACACCATATATTTT.

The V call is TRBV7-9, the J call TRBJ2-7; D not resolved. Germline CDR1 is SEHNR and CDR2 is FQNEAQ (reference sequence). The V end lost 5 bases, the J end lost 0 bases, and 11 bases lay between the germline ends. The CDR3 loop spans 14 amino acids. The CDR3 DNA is TGTGCCAGCAGCCCCCCGGTGGGCTCCTACGAGCAGTACTTC. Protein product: CASSPPVGSYEQYF.

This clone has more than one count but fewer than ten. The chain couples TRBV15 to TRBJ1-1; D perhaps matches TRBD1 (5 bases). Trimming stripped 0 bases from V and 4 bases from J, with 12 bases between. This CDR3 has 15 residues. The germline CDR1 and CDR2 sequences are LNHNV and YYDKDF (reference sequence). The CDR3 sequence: CATSRDRVGGTEAFF. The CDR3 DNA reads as TGTGCCACCAGCAGAGATAGGGTGGGGGGCACTGAAGCTTTCTTT.

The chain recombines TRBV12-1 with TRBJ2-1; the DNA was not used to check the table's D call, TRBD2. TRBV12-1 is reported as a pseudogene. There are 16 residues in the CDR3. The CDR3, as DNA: TGTGCCAGCAGCCTAGGGCGGGGGAGGGCCTACAATGAGCAGTTCTTC. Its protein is CASSLGRGRAYNEQFF.

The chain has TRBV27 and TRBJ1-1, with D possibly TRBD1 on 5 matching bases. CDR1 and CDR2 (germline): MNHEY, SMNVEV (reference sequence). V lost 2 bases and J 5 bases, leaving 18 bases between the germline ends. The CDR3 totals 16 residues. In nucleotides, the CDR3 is TGTGCCAGCAGTTTACGGGGCCTAGCGGGTATGACTGAAGCTTTCTTT. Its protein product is CASSLRGLAGMTEAFF.

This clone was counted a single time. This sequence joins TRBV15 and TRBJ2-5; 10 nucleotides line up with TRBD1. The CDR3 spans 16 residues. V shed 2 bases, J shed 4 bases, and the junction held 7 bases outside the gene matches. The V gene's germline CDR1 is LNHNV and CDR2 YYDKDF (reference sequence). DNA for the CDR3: TGTGCCACCAGCAGACCGCGAGGGACAGGGGCAGAGACCCAGTACTTC. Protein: CATSRPRGTGAETQYF.

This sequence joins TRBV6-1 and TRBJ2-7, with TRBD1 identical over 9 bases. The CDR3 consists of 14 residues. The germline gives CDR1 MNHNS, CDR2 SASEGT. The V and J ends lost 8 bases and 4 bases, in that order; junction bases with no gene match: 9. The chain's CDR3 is CASLLGTGSYEQYF. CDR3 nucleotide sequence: TGTGCCAGCCTTCTTGGGACAGGGTCATACGAGCAGTACTTC.

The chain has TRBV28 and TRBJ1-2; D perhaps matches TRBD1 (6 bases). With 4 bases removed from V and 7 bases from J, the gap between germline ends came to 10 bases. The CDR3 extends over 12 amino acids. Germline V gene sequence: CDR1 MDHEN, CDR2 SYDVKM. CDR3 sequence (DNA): TGTGCCAGCAGTTATCAGGGGTTTGGCTACACCTTC. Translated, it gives CASSYQGFGYTF.

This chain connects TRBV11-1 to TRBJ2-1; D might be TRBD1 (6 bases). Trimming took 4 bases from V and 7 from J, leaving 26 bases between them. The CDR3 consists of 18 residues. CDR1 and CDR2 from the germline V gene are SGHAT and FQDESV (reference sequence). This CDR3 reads CASSSTPTYRAGTNEQFF. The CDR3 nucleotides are TGTGCCAGCAGCTCGACCCCGACATACAGGGCTGGTACGAATGAGCAGTTCTTC.

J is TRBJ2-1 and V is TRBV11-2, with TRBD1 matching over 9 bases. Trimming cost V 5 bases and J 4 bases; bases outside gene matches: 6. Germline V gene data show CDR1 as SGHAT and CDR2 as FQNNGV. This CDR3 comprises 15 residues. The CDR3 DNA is TGTGCCAGCAGCCGGGACAGGGACCTTTACAATGAGCAGTTCTTC. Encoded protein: CASSRDRDLYNEQFF.

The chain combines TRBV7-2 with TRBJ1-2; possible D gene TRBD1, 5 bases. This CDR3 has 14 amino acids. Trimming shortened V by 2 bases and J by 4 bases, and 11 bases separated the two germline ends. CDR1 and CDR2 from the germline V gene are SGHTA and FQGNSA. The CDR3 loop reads CASSLTGGGYGYTF. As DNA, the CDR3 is TGTGCCAGCAGCTTAACCGGGGGAGGCTATGGCTACACCTTC. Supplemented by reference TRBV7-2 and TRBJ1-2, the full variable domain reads GAGVSQSPSNKVTEKGKDVELRCDPISGHTALYWYRQSLGQGLEFLIYFQGNSAPDKSGLPSDRFSAERTGGSVSTLTIQRTQQEDSAVYLCASSLTGGGYGYTFGSGTRLTVV.

The CDR3 DNA is TGTGCAGCGGCGGAGTACAATGAGCAGTTCTTC. This translates into CAAAEYNEQFF. The chain employs TRBV6-1 and TRBJ2-1; D may be TRBD2 (5 bases). The CDR3 covers 11 residues. CDR1 MNHNS and CDR2 SASEGT come from the germline V gene.

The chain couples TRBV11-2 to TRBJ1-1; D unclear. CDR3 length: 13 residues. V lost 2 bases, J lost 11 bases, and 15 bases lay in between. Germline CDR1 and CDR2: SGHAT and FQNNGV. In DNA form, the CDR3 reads TGTGCCAGCAGCTTATCGGAGGGAAAGGCCGCTTTCTTT. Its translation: CASSLSEGKAAFF. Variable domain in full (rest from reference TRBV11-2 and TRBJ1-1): EAGVAQSPRYKIIEKRQSVAFWCNPISGHATLYWYQQILGQGPKLLIQFQNNGVVDDSQLPKDRFSAERLKGVDSTLKIQPAKLEDSAVYLCASSLSEGKAAFFGQGTRLTVV.

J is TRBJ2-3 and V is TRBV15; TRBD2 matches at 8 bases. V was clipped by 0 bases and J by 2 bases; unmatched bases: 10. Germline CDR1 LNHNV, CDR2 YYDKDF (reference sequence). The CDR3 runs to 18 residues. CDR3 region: CATSREYAGRAITDTQYF. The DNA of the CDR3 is TGTGCCACCAGCAGAGAGTACGCCGGGAGGGCGATCACAGATACGCAGTATTTT.

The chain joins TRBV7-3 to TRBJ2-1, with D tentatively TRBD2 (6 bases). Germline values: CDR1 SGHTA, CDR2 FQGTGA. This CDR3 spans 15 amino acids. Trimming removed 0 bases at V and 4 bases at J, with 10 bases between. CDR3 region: CASSLTGDLYNEQFF. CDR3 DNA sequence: TGTGCCAGCAGCTTAACGGGGGACTTGTACAATGAGCAGTTCTTC.

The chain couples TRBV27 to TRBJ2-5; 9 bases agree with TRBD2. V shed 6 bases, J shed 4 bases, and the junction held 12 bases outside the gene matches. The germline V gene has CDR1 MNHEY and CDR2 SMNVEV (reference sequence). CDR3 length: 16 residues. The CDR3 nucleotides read TGTGCCAGCAGCCCTTTAGCGGGAGAGGCGAGAGAGACCCAGTACTTC. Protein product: CASSPLAGEARETQYF.

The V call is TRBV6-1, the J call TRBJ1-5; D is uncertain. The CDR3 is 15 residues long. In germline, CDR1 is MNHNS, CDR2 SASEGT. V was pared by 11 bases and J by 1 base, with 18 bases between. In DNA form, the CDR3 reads TGTGCCTGCTCCCGTCTTGGGAGAAGCAATCAGCCCCAGCATTTT. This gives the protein CACSRLGRSNQPQHF.

The CDR3 is CASSLSFGTGANEKLFF. The DNA of the CDR3 is TGTGCCAGCAGTTTATCTTTCGGGACAGGGGCTAATGAAAAACTGTTTTTT. This chain links TRBV28 with TRBJ1-4; the match to TRBD1 covers 10 bases. J gave up 3 bases and V 1 base, and 5 bases lay outside the gene matches. CDR1 and CDR2 from the germline V gene are MDHEN and SYDVKM. The CDR3 has 17 residues.

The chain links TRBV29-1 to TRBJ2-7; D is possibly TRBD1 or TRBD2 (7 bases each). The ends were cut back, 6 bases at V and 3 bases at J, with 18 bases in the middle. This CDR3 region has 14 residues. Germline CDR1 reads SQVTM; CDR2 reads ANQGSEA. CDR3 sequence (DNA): TGCAGCGTGGGAGGGACAGTGAGTCTCTACGAGCAGTACTTC. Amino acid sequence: CSVGGTVSLYEQYF.